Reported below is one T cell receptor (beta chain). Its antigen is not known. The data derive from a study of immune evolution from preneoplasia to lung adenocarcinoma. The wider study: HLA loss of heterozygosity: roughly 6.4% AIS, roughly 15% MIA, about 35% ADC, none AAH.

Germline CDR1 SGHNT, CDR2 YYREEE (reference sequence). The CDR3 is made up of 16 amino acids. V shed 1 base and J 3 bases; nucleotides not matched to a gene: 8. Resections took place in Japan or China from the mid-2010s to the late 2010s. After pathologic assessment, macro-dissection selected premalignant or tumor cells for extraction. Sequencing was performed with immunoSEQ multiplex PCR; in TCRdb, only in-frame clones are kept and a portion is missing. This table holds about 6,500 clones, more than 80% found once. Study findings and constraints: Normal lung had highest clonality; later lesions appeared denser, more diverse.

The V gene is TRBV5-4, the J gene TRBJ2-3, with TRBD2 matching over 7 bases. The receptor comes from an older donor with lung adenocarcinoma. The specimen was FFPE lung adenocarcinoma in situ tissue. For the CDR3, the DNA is TGTGCCAGCAGCTTGAAGTCCGGACTAGTGACAGATACGCAGTATTTT. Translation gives CASSLKSGLVTDTQYF.